What follows are 27 T cell receptor beta chains derived from one specimen sequenced in a study of cytomegalovirus exposure and HLA in healthy donors. 13 Jbeta primers and 60 Vbeta primers were used for the PCR. The assay was immunoSEQ multiplex PCR, and TCRdb's table has in-frame clones only and misses some. The sample shows some 130,000 clones, 70% to 80% of them seen only once. The specimen was PBMCs. The receptors were gathered from a man in his thirties or forties in good health and CMV-seronegative.

The chain joins TRBV19 to TRBJ1-1; no reliable D call. This CDR3 region has 13 residues. Germline V gene lookup returns CDR1 LNHDA and CDR2 SQIVND (reference sequence). Trimming stripped 6 bases from V and 11 bases from J, with 19 bases between. CDR3 nucleotide sequence: TGTGCCAGTAGGACCCCTGGGCAGGCCAAGGCTTTCTTT. Its translation is CASRTPGQAKAFF.

The gene calls are TRBV9 and TRBJ1-2; TRBD1 aligns across 10 bases. V lost 4 bases to trimming and J lost 3 bases; unmatched junction nucleotides: 15. The CDR3 totals 18 residues. Looked up from germline, CDR1 is SGDLS and CDR2 is YYNGEE. The CDR3 DNA reads as TGTGCCAGCAGCCCCAGCCCCCCGACAGGGGGCTTCGACTATGGCTACACCTTC. It codes for CASSPSPPTGGFDYGYTF.

The chain has TRBV4-1 and TRBJ2-7, with TRBD1 matching 8 bases. After removal of 4 bases from V and 3 bases from J, the junction contained 8 bases not matched to a gene. The CDR3 has 15 amino acids. CDR1 and CDR2 (germline): MGHRA, YSYEKL. CDR3 loop: CASSRLKGQDYEQYF. The DNA of the CDR3 is TGCGCCAGCAGCCGGCTGAAGGGACAGGACTACGAGCAGTACTTC.

The chain uses TRBV27 and TRBJ2-1; 9 bases line up with TRBD1. CDR3 length: 14 residues. J lost 9 bases, V lost 3 bases, and 6 bases had no gene match. CDR1 is MNHEY, CDR2 SMNVEV, per germline (reference sequence). The CDR3 is CASSFGTGYPEQFF. The CDR3, as DNA: TGTGCCAGCAGTTTCGGGACAGGGTACCCTGAGCAGTTCTTC.

This sequence joins TRBV27 and TRBJ1-5, with D perhaps TRBD1 (6 bases). Deletions cut 6 bases from V and 0 bases from J, with 12 bases between. The length of the CDR3 is 15 residues. Looked up from germline, CDR1 is MNHEY and CDR2 is SMNVEV (reference sequence). The CDR3 spells CASSTSGDSNQPQHF. The CDR3 bases are TGTGCCAGCAGCACCTCAGGGGATAGCAATCAGCCCCAGCATTTT.

The V gene is TRBV18, the J gene TRBJ2-3; possibly TRBD2 for D (6 bases). The CDR3 loop spans 16 amino acids. Germline assignment: CDR1 KGHSH and CDR2 LQKENI. Trimming removed 3 bases from V and 2 bases from J, with 15 bases in between. CDR3 coding DNA: TGTGCCAGCTCACCGGGGGGAGTAGAAAACACAGATACGCAGTATTTT. Protein product: CASSPGGVENTDTQYF.

This clone was observed a few times. This chain joins TRBV11-2 and TRBJ2-1, with a possible D match to TRBD2 (6 bases). V lost 4 bases, J lost 6 bases, and 19 bases lay in between. The CDR3 has 16 amino acids. Germline CDR1 is SGHAT and CDR2 is FQNNGV. This CDR3 reads CASSSGSYQRANEQFF. The CDR3 DNA reads TGTGCCAGCAGCTCGGGTAGTTATCAGCGGGCCAATGAGCAGTTCTTC.

The chain links TRBV5-4 to TRBJ1-1; 9 nucleotides align to TRBD1. V shed 0 bases and J 10 bases; nucleotides not matched to a gene: 10. The CDR3 extends over 15 amino acids. Per germline, CDR1 SGHNT and CDR2 YYREEE (reference sequence). CDR3 sequence reads: CASSLGDRGGYAAFF. In DNA form, the CDR3 reads TGTGCCAGCAGCTTGGGAGACAGGGGGGGGTATGCAGCTTTCTTT.

By its share, this clone is medium-sized. The chain recombines TRBV19 with TRBJ1-1, with 7 bases aligning to TRBD1. Per the germline V gene, CDR1 is LNHDA and CDR2 is SQIVND (reference sequence). This CDR3 has 16 amino acids. The trim removed 5 bases at V and 8 bases at J, leaving 17 bases unmatched. This CDR3 is CASSFLSIGTENEAFF. Here the CDR3 DNA reads TGTGCCAGTAGTTTTCTCTCTATTGGGACAGAAAACGAAGCTTTCTTT.

The chain couples TRBV11-2 to TRBJ2-1; TRBD2 matches 11 bases. There are 15 residues in the CDR3. V was clipped by 4 bases and J by 6 bases; unmatched bases: 5. Per the germline V gene, CDR1 is SGHAT and CDR2 is FQNNGV. The CDR3 protein is CASSYTSGSRNEQFF. The CDR3 DNA is TGTGCCAGCAGCTACACTAGCGGGAGCCGCAATGAGCAGTTCTTC.

The chain links TRBV7-8 to TRBJ2-5; weak D call: TRBD1 (6 bases). CDR3 size: 13 residues. Trimming stripped 2 bases from V and 6 bases from J, with 10 bases between. Germline CDR1 SGHVS, CDR2 FQNEAQ. The CDR3 DNA is TGTGCCAGCAGCTTATACAGGGCTAAGACCCAGTACTTC. It codes for CASSLYRAKTQYF.

This chain links TRBV7-3 with TRBJ2-5, with 12 positions matching TRBD2. The CDR3 consists of 15 residues. The germline CDR1 and CDR2 sequences are SGHTA and FQGTGA. V was clipped by 3 bases and J by 2 bases; unmatched bases: 1. CDR3 nucleotides: TGTGCCAGCAGCTTCGGGACTAGCGGGCAAGAGACCCAGTACTTC. It translates to CASSFGTSGQETQYF.

A word on this clone: Sequence at one end of the junction differs from germline and may be a read error. The rearrangement uses TRBV15 and TRBJ2-3; 7 positions match TRBD1. Germline-derived CDR1 and CDR2 are LNHNV and YYDKDF (reference sequence). CDR3 length: 16 amino acids. CDR3 DNA sequence: TGTGCCACCAGCACAAGGACAGGAGGAAGCACAGGTACGCAGTATTTT. Translated, it gives CATSTRTGGSTGTQYF.

This clone was detected once. The chain couples TRBV11-2 to TRBJ1-1; D not certain. V shed 6 bases and J shed 5 bases, with 10 bases lying between them. The CDR3 is made up of 12 amino acids. Germline V lookup: CDR1 SGHAT, CDR2 FQNNGV. The CDR3 region is CASRSQDTEAFF. DNA of the CDR3: TGTGCCAGCAGGTCACAAGATACTGAAGCTTTCTTT. Together with reference TRBV11-2 and TRBJ1-1, the CDR3 gives the full variable domain: EAGVAQSPRYKIIEKRQSVAFWCNPISGHATLYWYQQILGQGPKLLIQFQNNGVVDDSQLPKDRFSAERLKGVDSTLKIQPAKLEDSAVYLCASRSQDTEAFFGQGTRLTVV.

This clone was observed a few times. The genes are TRBV2 and TRBJ2-6; TRBD2 agrees at 9 bases. The V and J ends lost 7 bases and 4 bases, in that order; junction bases with no gene match: 14. The CDR3 extends over 18 amino acids. CDR1 is SNHLY, CDR2 FYNNEI, per germline. CDR3 sequence (DNA): TGTGCCAGCACCCCCCGGGTAGCGGGAGTTGCGGGGGCCAACGTCCTGACTTTC. Amino acids: CASTPRVAGVAGANVLTF.

V usage is TRBV6-5 and J usage is TRBJ2-2; 9 bases fit TRBD1. V lost 5 bases and J lost 1; bases outside the gene matches: 5. CDR3 length: 16 amino acids. Germline CDR1 reads MNHEY; CDR2 reads SVGAGI. Here the CDR3 reads CASSNYRGQNTGELFF. The CDR3 nucleotides read TGTGCCAGCAGTAACTACAGGGGGCAGAACACCGGGGAGCTGTTTTTT.

This clone appeared a few times. The chain joins TRBV5-1 to TRBJ2-7; 7 nucleotides match TRBD2. V lost 1 base to trimming and J lost 2 bases; unmatched junction nucleotides: 9. Germline V lookup: CDR1 SGHRS, CDR2 YFSETQ. The CDR3 is 16 residues long. CDR3 coding DNA: TGCGCCAGCAGCTTGTTCCCGGGGACTACTACCTACGAGCAGTACTTC. As protein: CASSLFPGTTTYEQYF.

The chain carries TRBV5-1 and TRBJ2-7; 9 positions match TRBD1. The CDR3 runs to 15 residues. The J segment lost 2 bases and the V segment lost 4 bases, leaving 7 bases of the junction unmatched. The V gene's germline CDR1 is SGHRS and CDR2 YFSETQ. For the CDR3, the DNA is TGCGCCAGCAGCCAACGGGACAGGGTTACCTACGAGCAGTACTTC. Amino acids: CASSQRDRVTYEQYF.

The chain joins TRBV29-1 to TRBJ2-1, with 11 bases that match TRBD2. The V segment lost 1 base and the J segment 9 bases; nucleotides outside the gene matches: 2. The CDR3 runs 13 residues. CDR1 and CDR2 from the germline V gene are SQVTM and ANQGSEA. This CDR3 is CSVEALAGGEQFF. CDR3 nucleotide sequence: TGCAGCGTTGAAGCCCTAGCGGGGGGTGAGCAGTTCTTC.

The V and J genes are TRBV2 and TRBJ2-7; the D is unclear. Germline V CDR1 and CDR2: SNHLY, FYNNEI. Trimming removed 11 bases at V and 0 bases at J, with 5 bases between. The CDR3 spans 10 residues. The CDR3 sequence: CAGRSYEQYF. The CDR3 region has the DNA TGTGCCGGCCGCTCCTACGAGCAGTACTTC.

The chain carries TRBV19 and TRBJ1-1; D gene ambiguous. This CDR3 is 13 amino acids long. V was shortened by 3 bases and J by 1 base, with 6 bases between the two germline ends. Germline values: CDR1 LNHDA, CDR2 SQIVND (reference sequence). This CDR3 is CASSIRENTEAFF. The CDR3 DNA reads as TGTGCCAGTAGTATTAGAGAGAACACTGAAGCTTTCTTT.

In its sample, this clone was seen once. CDR3 sequence: CASSPQTGVNTEAFF. As DNA, the CDR3 is TGTGCCAGCAGCCCCCAGACAGGAGTGAACACTGAAGCTTTCTTT. The chain joins TRBV7-9 to TRBJ1-1, with D perhaps TRBD1 (6 bases). CDR1 is SEHNR, CDR2 FQNEAQ, per germline (reference sequence). The V gene lost 5 bases and the J gene lost 0 bases, with 13 bases spanning the gap. The length of the CDR3 is 15 residues. The full variable domain, completed using reference TRBV7-9 and TRBJ1-1, is DTGVSQNPRHKITKRGQNVTFRCDPISEHNRLYWYRQTLGQGPEFLTYFQNEAQLEKSRLLSDRFSAERPKGSFSTLEIQRTEQGDSAMYLCASSPQTGVNTEAFFGQGTRLTVV.

V is TRBV4-2 and J is TRBJ2-2; weak D call: TRBD2 (5 bases). V lost 0 bases and J lost 13, with 12 bases in between. CDR1 and CDR2 from the germline V gene are LGHNA and YNFKEQ. The length of the CDR3 is 13 residues. The CDR3 nucleotides are TGTGCCAGCAGCCAAGATCTTGAGGGAGTGCTGTTTTTT. The encoded protein is CASSQDLEGVLFF.

The rearrangement uses TRBV7-9 and TRBJ2-7; D uncertain. In germline, CDR1 is SEHNR, CDR2 FQNEAQ (reference sequence). This CDR3 contains 15 residues. V lost 7 bases and J 1 base, leaving 17 bases between the germline ends. The CDR3 DNA reads as TGTGCCAGCATCGACGTTCTAGGCAGATCCTACGAGCAGTACTTC. It codes for CASIDVLGRSYEQYF.

This chain joins TRBV2 and TRBJ1-6; 11 bases align to TRBD1. In germline, CDR1 is SNHLY, CDR2 FYNNEI. V lost 2 bases and J lost 10; bases outside the gene matches: 4. The CDR3 sequence is 15 residues long. This CDR3 reads CASSERTGGSSPLHF. Written as DNA, the CDR3 is TGTGCCAGCAGTGAACGGACAGGGGGCTCCTCACCCCTCCACTTT.

The chain links TRBV11-3 to TRBJ2-3; TRBD2 agrees at 7 bases. The ends lost 6 bases at V and 1 base at J; junction bases unmatched: 4. Looked up from germline, CDR1 is SGHNT and CDR2 is YENEEA. This CDR3 has 14 residues. The CDR3 is CASSTSGGTDTQYF. The CDR3 coding sequence is TGTGCCAGCAGTACGAGCGGGGGCACAGATACGCAGTATTTT.

CDR3 loop: CASTDGPGLAGVGNTGELFF. DNA for the CDR3: TGTGCCAGCACTGATGGACCCGGACTAGCGGGAGTGGGAAACACCGGGGAGCTGTTTTTT. V usage is TRBV28 and J usage is TRBJ2-2, with TRBD2 matching 13 bases. The V and J ends lost 7 bases and 2 bases, in that order; junction bases with no gene match: 16. The CDR3 is made up of 20 amino acids. Germline V lookup: CDR1 MDHEN, CDR2 SYDVKM.